These 20 T cell receptor beta chains came from one sample sequenced in a study of T cells in localized non-small cell lung cancer. TCRdb's copy holds only in-frame clones and misses some; the assay was immunoSEQ multiplex PCR. The table includes some 21,000 clones, roughly 90% detected once. The source was peripheral blood, collected before any cancer treatment. The receptors derive from a man aged 35 to 70 with stage I lung adenocarcinoma.

The chain joins TRBV6-1 to TRBJ2-7; 9 bases match TRBD2. The V segment lost 6 bases and the J segment 3 bases; nucleotides outside the gene matches: 6. Looked up from germline, CDR1 is MNHNS and CDR2 is SASEGT. CDR3 length: 14 residues. CDR3 sequence: CASRRLAESYEQYF. The DNA of the CDR3 is TGTGCCAGCAGGAGACTAGCGGAAAGCTACGAGCAGTACTTC.

The chain couples TRBV29-1 to TRBJ1-5; perhaps TRBD1 as D (6 bases). The CDR3 is 13 residues long. Between the trimmed V and J ends, which lost 6 bases and 7 bases, there was a span of 16 bases. Germline V gene sequence: CDR1 SQVTM, CDR2 ANQGSEA. The CDR3: CSVRRGAGQPQHF. CDR3 nucleotides: TGCAGCGTGAGGAGGGGGGCAGGACAGCCCCAGCATTTT.

The rearrangement joins TRBV11-2 to TRBJ1-6; no firm D call. Germline V gene lookup returns CDR1 SGHAT and CDR2 FQNNGV. V lost 5 bases and J 5 bases, leaving 10 bases between the germline ends. This CDR3 region has 14 residues. This CDR3 is CASSRAGNNSPLHF. The CDR3 DNA follows: TGTGCCAGCAGCAGGGCGGGGAATAATTCACCCCTCCACTTT.

This clone was detected a few times. The J gene is TRBJ1-6, the V gene TRBV2; tentative D call: TRBD1 (5 bases). CDR1 SNHLY and CDR2 FYNNEI come from the germline V gene. The CDR3 spans 15 residues. Trimming pared 1 base from V and 11 bases from J, leaving 15 bases between. The CDR3 loop reads CASSEEVGAATPLHF. DNA of the CDR3: TGTGCCAGCAGTGAAGAGGTTGGGGCGGCTACACCCCTCCACTTT.

The rearrangement uses TRBV18 and TRBJ1-2, with unresolved D. The CDR3 has 13 residues. Germline CDR1 KGHSH, CDR2 LQKENI. V was clipped by 0 bases and J by 8 bases, with 10 bases between them. Here the CDR3 reads CASSPPDHPGYTF. The CDR3, as DNA: TGTGCCAGCTCACCACCTGACCACCCCGGCTACACCTTC.

The chain combines TRBV10-3 with TRBJ1-6, with TRBD1 matching 7 bases. J lost 10 bases, V lost 6 bases, and 9 bases had no gene match. Germline lookup yields CDR1 ENHRY and CDR2 SYGVKD. The CDR3 sequence is 14 residues long. As DNA, the CDR3 is TGTGCCATCAGAGGCGGGGACAGAACCTCACCCCTCCACTTT. Protein product: CAIRGGDRTSPLHF.

This chain uses TRBV10-3 with TRBJ2-3; unclear D gene. CDR3 length: 14 residues. Germline lookup yields CDR1 ENHRY and CDR2 SYGVKD. The ends were cut back, 10 bases at V and 6 bases at J, with 20 bases in the middle. CDR3 sequence reads: CATRATTKGDTQYF. The CDR3 DNA follows: TGTGCCACGCGTGCCACCACAAAGGGTGATACGCAGTATTTT.

The chain is built from TRBV10-3 and TRBJ2-5, with a tentative D call TRBD1 (5 bases). The germline V and J ends were trimmed by 2 bases and 2 bases, with 6 bases remaining between them. CDR3 length equals 13 residues. The germline CDR1 and CDR2 sequences are ENHRY and SYGVKD. CDR3 loop: CAISERTQETQYF. As DNA, the CDR3 is TGTGCCATCAGTGAGCGGACACAAGAGACCCAGTACTTC.

The chain uses TRBV19 and TRBJ2-1; 8 nucleotides line up with TRBD1. Per the germline V gene, CDR1 is LNHDA and CDR2 is SQIVND (reference sequence). The CDR3 totals 16 residues. V was pared by 5 bases and J by 6 bases, with 12 bases of the junction left unmatched. CDR3 in DNA: TGTGCCAGTAGTCCGACAGGGGCGATCTCAACCAATGAGCAGTTCTTC. This codes for CASSPTGAISTNEQFF.

The CDR3 coding sequence is TGTGCCAGCAGCAGAAGTTACTATGGCTACACCTTC. Protein sequence: CASSRSYYGYTF. The chain uses TRBV6-4 and TRBJ1-2, with unresolved D. CDR1 and CDR2 (germline): MRHNA, SNTAGT. This CDR3 has 12 amino acids. V was pared by 6 bases and J by 3 bases, with 8 bases between.

The chain joins TRBV5-1 to TRBJ2-3; D possibly uses TRBD1 or TRBD2 (5 bases each). V shed 0 bases and J shed 2 bases, with 10 bases lying between them. The CDR3 sequence is 15 residues long. Germline V lookup: CDR1 SGHRS, CDR2 YFSETQ. The CDR3 protein is CASSLEGTATDTQYF. The CDR3 nucleotides read TGCGCCAGCAGCTTGGAGGGGACCGCCACAGATACGCAGTATTTT.

The chain joins TRBV11-3 to TRBJ2-1; either TRBD1 or TRBD2 may supply D (5 bases each). Per germline, CDR1 SGHNT and CDR2 YENEEA. This CDR3 has 13 amino acids. The V end was cut by 3 bases, the J end by 8 bases, with 11 bases between. The CDR3 coding sequence is TGTGCCAGCAGCTTTACGAGGGGCCATGAGCAGTTCTTC. Translating gives CASSFTRGHEQFF.

The rearrangement joins TRBV10-2 to TRBJ1-4; D call uncertain. Trimming removed 2 bases at V and 8 bases at J, with 9 bases between. The CDR3 spans 13 residues. Germline-derived CDR1 and CDR2 are WSHSY and SAAADI. Written as DNA, the CDR3 is TGCGCCAGCAGTGAGAACAGTCGAGAAAAACTGTTTTTT. Protein sequence: CASSENSREKLFF.

The chain recombines TRBV5-8 with TRBJ2-5, with 10 bases matching TRBD2. This CDR3 spans 15 amino acids. CDR1 is SGHTS, CDR2 YDEGEE, per germline. With V trimmed by 0 bases and J by 3 bases, 2 bases remained unmatched. In DNA form, the CDR3 reads TGTGCCAGCAGCTTGGACCTAGCGGGGGAAGAGACCCAGTACTTC. Encoded protein: CASSLDLAGEETQYF.

The J gene is TRBJ2-1, the V gene TRBV15; D not certain. The CDR3 contains 13 residues. In germline, CDR1 is LNHNV, CDR2 YYDKDF (reference sequence). V was pared by 1 base and J by 7 bases, with 8 bases between. The DNA of the CDR3 is TGTGCCACCAGCAGAGTACTGCGGAATGAGCAGTTCTTC. It yields the protein CATSRVLRNEQFF.

The rearrangement links TRBV28 to TRBJ1-1; D uncertain. Trimming left V 2 bases short and J 1 base short, with 2 bases between. This CDR3 is 12 amino acids long. Per germline, CDR1 MDHEN and CDR2 SYDVKM. CDR3 sequence (DNA): TGTGCCAGCAGTTTAAGGAACACTGAAGCTTTCTTT. Protein sequence: CASSLRNTEAFF.

CDR3 region: CASSYEAGGRGELFF. As DNA, the CDR3 is TGTGCCAGCAGTTACGAAGCGGGGGGCCGCGGGGAGCTGTTTTTT. The gene calls are TRBV6-6 and TRBJ2-2; 9 bases are shared with TRBD2. This CDR3 has 15 residues. Per germline, CDR1 MNHNY and CDR2 SVGAGI (reference sequence). The V and J ends lost 2 bases and 7 bases, in that order; junction bases with no gene match: 5.

The V gene is TRBV28, the J gene TRBJ2-7; a possible D gene is TRBD2 (6 bases). With 6 bases removed from V and 5 bases from J, the gap between germline ends came to 20 bases. The CDR3 consists of 15 residues. Germline CDR1 is MDHEN and CDR2 is SYDVKM. CDR3 DNA: TGTGCCAGCAGGGTCGGCGGAGGGGCTAGGGACGAGCAGTACTTC. As protein: CASRVGGGARDEQYF.

V and J are TRBV10-3 and TRBJ1-2, with D tentatively TRBD1 (6 bases). Germline CDR1 ENHRY, CDR2 SYGVKD. This CDR3 is built from 13 residues. The V gene lost 10 bases and the J gene lost 6 bases, with 18 bases spanning the gap. CDR3 DNA sequence: TGTGCCACGTCGGAACTCGGGACAAATGGCTACACCTTC. It is translated as CATSELGTNGYTF.

The gene calls are TRBV5-1 and TRBJ2-1; TRBD2 might be the D (6 bases). Per the germline V gene, CDR1 is SGHRS and CDR2 is YFSETQ. The CDR3 contains 14 residues. Between the trimmed V and J ends, which lost 5 bases and 10 bases, there was a span of 19 bases. The CDR3 coding sequence is TGCGCCAGCAGTTATGAACGGGGGTATGGGGAGCAGTTCTTC. It codes for CASSYERGYGEQFF.